The 15 T cell receptor beta chains below were found in one sample sequenced in a study of cytomegalovirus exposure and HLA in healthy donors. The PCR made use of 60 Vbeta and 13 Jbeta primers. Some clones are missing from TCRdb's copy, which holds only in-frame ones; the method was immunoSEQ multiplex PCR. The table shows 150,000 to 200,000 clones, with 82% occurring only once. Source material: PBMCs. The receptors were gathered from a woman between 18 and 29 years old in good health and CMV-seronegative.

The rearrangement uses TRBV7-2 and TRBJ2-7; 7 nucleotides match TRBD2. The CDR3 is 17 residues long. The V gene's germline CDR1 is SGHTA and CDR2 FQGNSA. V lost 6 bases and J lost 5; bases outside the gene matches: 19. CDR3 region: CASSPLRGEAGLDEQYF. CDR3 coding DNA: TGTGCCAGCAGTCCTCTTCGGGGCGAAGCGGGATTAGACGAGCAGTACTTC.

The V and J genes are TRBV9 and TRBJ2-1; 11 positions match TRBD2. The trim removed 3 bases at V and 8 bases at J, leaving 7 bases unmatched. CDR3 size: 15 residues. Germline values: CDR1 SGDLS, CDR2 YYNGEE. The CDR3 DNA reads as TGTGCCAGCAGCGCTACGGCTAGCGGGAGGTATGAGCAGTTCTTC. Translated, it gives CASSATASGRYEQFF.

The chain employs TRBV7-9 and TRBJ2-1; 9 bases are shared with TRBD1. There are 16 residues in the CDR3. With V trimmed by 6 bases and J by 8 bases, 14 bases remained unmatched. Germline CDR1 and CDR2: SEHNR and FQNEAQ (reference sequence). The CDR3 reads CASRSPTGTGNHEQFF. In DNA form, the CDR3 reads TGTGCCAGCAGGTCACCTACCGGGACAGGGAACCATGAGCAGTTCTTC. Looking up the rest from reference TRBV7-9 and TRBJ2-1 gives the full variable domain: DTGVSQNPRHKITKRGQNVTFRCDPISEHNRLYWYRQTLGQGPEFLTYFQNEAQLEKSRLLSDRFSAERPKGSFSTLEIQRTEQGDSAMYLCASRSPTGTGNHEQFFGPGTRLTVL.

The chain employs TRBV7-2 and TRBJ2-1, with 9 bases aligning to TRBD2. V gave up 2 bases and J gave up 9 bases; unmatched junction bases: 11. This CDR3 has 16 residues. CDR1 is SGHTA, CDR2 FQGNSA, per germline. The CDR3 loop reads CASSLSGSSGSVEQFF. The DNA for the CDR3 is TGTGCCAGCAGCTTATCCGGAAGTAGCGGGAGTGTTGAGCAGTTCTTC.

V gene TRBV6-1 combines with J gene TRBJ1-2; perhaps TRBD1 as D (5 bases). This CDR3 has 14 residues. V gave up 6 bases and J gave up 2 bases, with 13 bases separating them. CDR1 and CDR2 (germline): MNHNS, SASEGT. The CDR3 DNA is TGTGCCAGCAGAGGGAGGGGAGCAAACTATGGCTACACCTTC. Encoded protein: CASRGRGANYGYTF.

As to this clone: This sample also contains other DNA sequences that code for the same CDR3. The chain couples TRBV9 to TRBJ2-1; D is possibly TRBD2 (6 bases). Trimming left V 4 bases short and J 3 bases short, with 11 bases between. The CDR3 extends over 14 amino acids. In germline, CDR1 is SGDLS, CDR2 YYNGEE. CDR3 sequence: CASSPGTDYNEQFF. The CDR3 nucleotides read TGTGCCAGCAGCCCCGGGACTGACTACAATGAGCAGTTCTTC.

The count of this clone is one. This rearrangement joins TRBV29-1 to TRBJ2-3; TRBD2 is a possible D gene (5 bases). Germline CDR1 reads SQVTM; CDR2 reads ANQGSEA. The CDR3 consists of 14 residues. Trimming took off 5 bases at V and 2 bases at J, with 14 bases between the two ends. CDR3 nucleotides: TGCAGCGTTAAGAAATGGACTCCCACAGATACGCAGTATTTT. Protein sequence: CSVKKWTPTDTQYF.

CDR3 sequence (DNA): TGTGCCAGCAGTTTATTTAGCGGGACCCCCTTGGATACGCAGTATTTT. It encodes CASSLFSGTPLDTQYF. This chain connects TRBV6-5 to TRBJ2-3; 8 bases fit TRBD2. The length of the CDR3 is 16 residues. The V and J ends lost 4 bases and 6 bases, in that order; junction bases with no gene match: 12. The V gene's germline CDR1 is MNHEY and CDR2 SVGAGI.

The V and J genes are TRBV7-9 and TRBJ1-2, with D uncertain. With 11 bases removed from V and 7 bases from J, the gap between germline ends came to 17 bases. The CDR3 totals 12 residues. Germline loops: CDR1 SEHNR, CDR2 FQNEAQ (reference sequence). The CDR3 sequence is CACLERGRGYTF. The DNA for the CDR3 is TGTGCCTGCCTGGAACGAGGCCGTGGCTACACCTTC.

The chain combines TRBV11-3 with TRBJ2-7; 8 nucleotides align to TRBD2. From germline, CDR1 is SGHNT and CDR2 YENEEA. The CDR3 runs 15 residues. Trimming at V came to 4 bases and at J to 3 bases, leaving 8 bases not matched to a gene. The CDR3 here is CASSSTGLAGYEQYV. DNA of the CDR3: TGTGCCAGCAGCTCCACAGGGCTAGCGGGCTACGAGCAGTACGTC.

The chain couples TRBV7-8 to TRBJ2-2; possible D gene TRBD2, 6 bases. Looked up from germline, CDR1 is SGHVS and CDR2 is FQNEAQ. CDR3 length: 14 residues. V dropped 2 bases and J dropped 7 bases, with 11 bases sitting between them. CDR3 loop: CASSLKRVVGELFF. The CDR3 bases are TGTGCCAGCAGCTTAAAGCGGGTAGTCGGGGAGCTGTTTTTT.

This clone was observed a few times. The junction shows a germline mismatch at one end, possibly a read error. The DNA for the CDR3 is TGTTCCAGCAGCTCAGAAGATAACACTGAAGCTTTCTTT. This gives the protein CSSSSEDNTEAFF. The chain recombines TRBV7-9 with TRBJ1-1; no definite D call. Germline CDR1 and CDR2: SEHNR and FQNEAQ (reference sequence). The CDR3 runs 13 residues. The whole variable domain, remainder taken from reference TRBV7-9 and TRBJ1-1, is DTGVSQNPRHKITKRGQNVTFRCDPISEHNRLYWYRQTLGQGPEFLTYFQNEAQLEKSRLLSDRFSAERPKGSFSTLEIQRTEQGDSAMYLCSSSSEDNTEAFFGQGTRLTVV.

The J gene is TRBJ2-1, the V gene TRBV19, with 8 positions matching TRBD2. CDR1 LNHDA and CDR2 SQIVND come from the germline V gene (reference sequence). The junction had 7 bases not matched to a gene; V was cut back by 3 bases and J by 3 bases. The CDR3 has 16 residues. The CDR3, as DNA: TGTGCCAGTAGTATTTGGCGGGAGGTTGGCTACAATGAGCAGTTCTTC. Encoded protein: CASSIWREVGYNEQFF. Variable domain in full (rest from reference TRBV19 and TRBJ2-1): DGGITQSPKYLFRKEGQNVTLSCEQNLNHDAMYWYRQDPGQGLRLIYYSQIVNDFQKGDIAEGYSVSREKKESFPLTVTSAQKNPTAFYLCASSIWREVGYNEQFFGPGTRLTVL.

The CDR3 reads CSVASTTENYGYTF. CDR3 nucleotide sequence: TGCAGCGTTGCCTCCACGACTGAGAACTATGGCTACACCTTC. V and J are TRBV29-1 and TRBJ1-2; D gene uncertain. The CDR3 contains 14 residues. Germline values: CDR1 SQVTM, CDR2 ANQGSEA. V lost 4 bases to trimming and J lost 2 bases, with 14 bases between them.

The V call is TRBV5-8, the J call TRBJ1-2, with D maybe TRBD1 (6 bases). The CDR3 is 14 residues long. Between the trimmed V and J ends, which lost 6 bases and 3 bases, there was a span of 15 bases. Germline CDR1 and CDR2: SGHTS and YDEGEE. The CDR3 DNA is TGTGCCAGCACTGCCGACAGGATTTACTATGGCTACACCTTC. It translates to CASTADRIYYGYTF.